The present T cell receptor (beta chain) was sequenced within a study of beta chain features in type 1 diabetes (dated by TCRdb to 2016 to 2019). Looking at the study overall: Patients and healthy donors did not differ in mean age, gender distribution, total cell number or subset yield. Across all samples, around 100 million sorted cells were examined, and cell number per subset correlated strongly with RNA yield. Regulatory and stem cell-like memory subsets were obtained from only 8 patients and roughly 8 healthy donors, while naive and central memory subsets were obtained from all 30 or so donors. In the study, recently diagnosed type 1 diabetes patients and matched healthy donors were compared on the TCRB repertoires of their sorted circulating CD4+ T cell subsets.

Via the germline V gene, CDR1 is MDHEN and CDR2 SYDVKM. V was cut back by 3 bases and J by 0 bases, leaving a gap of 15 bases between them. The CDR3 contains 17 residues, cysteine and phenylalanine counted. Of all the DNA, just the CDR3 is kept, 51 bases in frame from base 1. From each donor, a single peripheral blood sample of 100 to 150 mL on average was drawn into heparinised tubes. Naive, central memory, regulatory and stem cell-like memory CD4+ T cells were sorted on a BD FACSAria II using a panel including CD45RO, CCR7, CD25, CD127, CD95 and CD27. Purity was above 95% for every sorted population. PBMCs were separated immediately by Lymphoprep density gradient centrifugation and were stained directly, without being cultured. So that batch effects would be minimized, each experiment stained and sorted samples in pairs, pairing one healthy donor with one patient. The entire isolated RNA was reverse transcribed using the High Capacity cDNA Reverse Transcription Kit, and thus expressed TCRB transcripts were sequenced. Deep immunoSEQ sequencing was applied to naive, central memory and regulatory T cell samples, giving an average of roughly 3.5 million total reads per sample. Sorted cells were lysed in RLT buffer and RNA was extracted with DNase-treated RNeasy Micro or Mini kits, depending on cell number. To prevent cross-contamination, every cell subset was processed on its own, while patient and healthy donor samples were processed together. The immunoSEQ multiplex PCR was used to amplify TCRB sequences from cDNA, yielding 87-bp fragments that span the CDR3 region. The amplicons were sequenced using the Illumina HiSeq platform. Regarding the original processing steps: PCR bias was computationally corrected using synthetic template baselines, reads within Hamming distance 2 were collapsed, and singletons that could not be merged were discarded. By aligning reads against IMGT, V, D and J genes, CDR3 length, and insertions or deletions at six rearrangement sites were assigned. Within each subset, clonotype counts were normalized to the number of sorted cells before true diversity and Gini coefficients were calculated with the tcR R package. Repertoire sharing was quantified using the overlap coefficient calculated on TCRB nucleotide sequences. TCRdb provides this immuneACCESS table in a form limited to in-frame rearrangements. Some clones are lacking; in checked studies, under half of them reflect an unresolved V gene, and why the rest are absent is not known. That table is the source of V, J and clone size, and D and trimming were worked out from the DNA. In this sample the table shows roughly 400,000 clones, about 10% of which occur a single time. About 0.63% of the sample is in the top ten clones.

This clone was found many times. This clone's antigen is unknown. Base qualities are not at hand, and no much larger clone is one base apart. Study-wide conclusions, independent of this receptor: The naive, central memory and regulatory TCRB repertoires appeared to resemble one another more closely among patients than among healthy donors. Patients with type 1 diabetes made fewer insertions and deleted more nucleotides at VDJ recombination sites, implying thymic rearrangement abnormalities. Type 1 diabetes patients showed a moderate but significant shortening of TCRB CDR3 length in all four CD4+ subsets. Because cDNA rather than genomic DNA was sequenced, highly expressing activated cells could have been over-represented, although no difference in activation and CD3 levels was found between groups. HLA sub-analyses involved small numbers of individuals, so any influence of HLA type on TCRB rearrangement remained unresolved. PCR might favor shorter templates, but patient and control samples were amplified and corrected together, so any skew would affect both groups equally.

This chain joins TRBV28 to TRBJ1-5, and possibly TRBD1, on 6 matching bases. The TCR sequence derives from a man younger than 45 with type 1 diabetes. The sequencing input was central memory CD4+ T cells from blood. The CDR3 region: CASSLVAGVVSNQPQHF. At the DNA level, the sequence is TGTGCCAGCAGTTTGGTAGCAGGGGTCGTTAGCAATCAGCCCCAGCATTTT.